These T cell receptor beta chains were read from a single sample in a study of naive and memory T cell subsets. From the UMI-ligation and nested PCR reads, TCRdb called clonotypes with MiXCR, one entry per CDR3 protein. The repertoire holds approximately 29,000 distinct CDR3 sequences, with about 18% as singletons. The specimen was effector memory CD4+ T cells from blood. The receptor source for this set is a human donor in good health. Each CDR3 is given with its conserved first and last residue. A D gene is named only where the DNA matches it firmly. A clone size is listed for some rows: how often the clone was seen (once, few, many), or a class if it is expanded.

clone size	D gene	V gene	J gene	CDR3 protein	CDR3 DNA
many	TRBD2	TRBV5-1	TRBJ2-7	CASSSGLAGAYEQYF	TGCGCCAGCAGCTCCGGACTAGCGGGAGCCTACGAGCAGTACTTC
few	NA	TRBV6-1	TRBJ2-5	CASSEGSFSTQYF	TGTGCCAGCAGTGAAGGGTCGTTTAGTACCCAGTACTTC
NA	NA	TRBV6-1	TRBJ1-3	CASSRAFQGSGNTIYF	TGTGCCAGCAGTAGAGCCTTTCAGGGGTCTGGAAACACCATATATTTT
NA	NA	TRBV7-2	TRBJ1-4	CASSRQPNPEKLFF	TGTGCCAGCAGTCGGCAGCCGAACCCTGAAAAACTGTTTTTT
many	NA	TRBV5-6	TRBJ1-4	CASSGGTALREKLFF	TGTGCCAGCAGCGGCGGGACCGCCTTACGTGAAAAACTGTTTTTT
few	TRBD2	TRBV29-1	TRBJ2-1	CSVLLARRGEQFF	TGCAGCGTACTACTAGCGCGGCGGGGTGAGCAGTTCTTC
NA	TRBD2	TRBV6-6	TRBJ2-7	CASSYLNLLAGTYEQYF	TGTGCCAGCAGTTACTTAAACTTACTAGCGGGAACCTACGAGCAGTACTTC
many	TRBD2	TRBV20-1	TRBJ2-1	CSAGTIAGAHYNEQFF	TGCAGTGCTGGGACTATAGCGGGAGCCCACTACAATGAGCAGTTCTTC
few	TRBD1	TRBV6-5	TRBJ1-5	CASRKTPGQGYGQPQHF	TGTGCCAGCAGGAAAACTCCGGGACAGGGATATGGACAGCCCCAGCATTTT
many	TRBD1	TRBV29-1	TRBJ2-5	CSVETHRGRDF	TGCAGCGTTGAGACCCACAGGGGAAGGGACTTC
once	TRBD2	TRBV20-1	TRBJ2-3	CSAKVSLLAGVGTQYF	TGCAGTGCTAAGGTTTCTCTACTAGCGGGAGTGGGTACGCAGTATTTT
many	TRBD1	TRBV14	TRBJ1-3	CASQPLRQGGNTIYF	TGTGCCAGCCAACCCCTAAGACAGGGTGGAAACACCATATATTTT
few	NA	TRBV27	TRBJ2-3	CASSLSFSLGTDTQYF	TGTGCCAGCAGTTTATCGTTTAGCCTCGGCACAGATACGCAGTATTTT
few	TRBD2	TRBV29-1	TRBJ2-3	CSVLSASGTIDTQYF	TGCAGCGTTTTGTCGGCTAGCGGGACAATAGATACGCAGTATTTT
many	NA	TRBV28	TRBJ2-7	CASSLMSVLGGYEQYF	TGTGCCAGCAGCCTAATGAGCGTCCTGGGCGGCTACGAGCAGTACTTC
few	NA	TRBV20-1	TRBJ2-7	CSADDTSEQYF	TGCAGTGCCGATGACACAAGCGAGCAGTACTTC
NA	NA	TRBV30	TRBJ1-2	CAWRGFHGYTF	TGTGCCTGGAGGGGGTTTCATGGCTACACCTTC
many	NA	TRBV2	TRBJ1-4	CASSPQGTTNEKLFF	TGTGCCAGCAGTCCGCAGGGGACAACTAATGAAAAACTGTTTTTT
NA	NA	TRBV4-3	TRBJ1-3	CASSQGTRDSGNTIYF	TGCGCCAGCAGCCAAGGCACCAGGGACTCTGGAAACACCATATATTTT
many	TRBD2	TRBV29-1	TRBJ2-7	CSVGSGRAGEQYF	TGCAGCGTTGGTAGCGGGAGGGCCGGCGAGCAGTACTTC
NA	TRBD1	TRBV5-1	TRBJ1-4	CASSLSGQGGEKLFF	TGCGCCAGCAGCTTGTCGGGACAGGGGGGGGAAAAACTGTTTTTT
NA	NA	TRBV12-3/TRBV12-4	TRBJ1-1	CASSRQHTGNTEAFF	TGTGCCAGCAGTCGACAGCATACGGGTAACACTGAAGCTTTCTTT
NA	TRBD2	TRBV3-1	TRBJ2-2	CPSSHRAGGNTGELFF	TGTCCCAGCAGCCATCGAGCGGGAGGGAACACCGGGGAGCTGTTTTTT
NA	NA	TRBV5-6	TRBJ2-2	CASSFGGRADTGELFF	TGTGCCAGCAGCTTTGGGGGTCGGGCGGACACCGGGGAGCTGTTTTTT
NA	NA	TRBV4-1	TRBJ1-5	CASSQDETVGQPQHF	TGCGCCAGCAGCCAAGATGAAACTGTCGGTCAGCCCCAGCATTTT
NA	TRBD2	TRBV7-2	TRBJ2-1	CASSTSGNSYNEQFF	TGTGCCAGCAGCACGAGCGGGAACTCCTACAATGAGCAGTTCTTC
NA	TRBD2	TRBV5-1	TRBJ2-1	CASKSGSSYNEQFF	TGCGCCAGTAAGAGCGGGAGCTCCTACAATGAGCAGTTCTTC
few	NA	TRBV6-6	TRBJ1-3	CASSFRGTSSGNTIYF	TGTGCCAGCAGTTTTCGGGGCACGAGCTCTGGAAACACCATATATTTT
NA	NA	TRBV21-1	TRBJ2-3	CASSAPTAGSPDTRYF	TGTGCCAGCAGCGCTCCTACCGCGGGGTCCCCAGATACGCGGTATTTT
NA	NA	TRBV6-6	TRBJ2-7	CASSPGPALREQYF	TGTGCCAGCAGCCCGGGACCAGCCCTTCGGGAGCAGTACTTC
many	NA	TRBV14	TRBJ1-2	CASSQVGPYGYTF	TGTGCCAGCAGCCAAGTGGGACCCTATGGCTACACCTTC
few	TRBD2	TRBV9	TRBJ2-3	CASSVISGLAADTQYF	TGTGCCAGCAGCGTAATTTCGGGACTAGCTGCAGATACGCAGTATTTT
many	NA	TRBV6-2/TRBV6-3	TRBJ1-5	CASSRTAGQPQHF	TGTGCCAGCAGTAGGACAGCTGGACAGCCCCAGCATTTT
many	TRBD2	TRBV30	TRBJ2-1	CAWRKAGVTHNEQFF	TGTGCCTGGAGGAAAGCGGGAGTCACCCACAATGAGCAGTTCTTC
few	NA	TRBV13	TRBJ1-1	CASSPRRTSREAFF	TGTGCCAGCAGCCCCCGAAGAACCTCTCGTGAAGCTTTCTTT
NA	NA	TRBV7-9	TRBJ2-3	CASSLARGGATQYF	TGTGCCAGCAGCTTAGCGAGGGGTGGGGCAACGCAGTATTTT
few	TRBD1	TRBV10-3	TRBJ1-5	CATAGTGDNQPQHF	TGTGCCACCGCCGGGACAGGGGACAATCAGCCCCAGCATTTT
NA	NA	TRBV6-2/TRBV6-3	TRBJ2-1	CASSYRGSWSSYNEQFF	TGTGCCAGCAGTTACCGGGGCTCTTGGAGCTCCTACAATGAGCAGTTCTTC
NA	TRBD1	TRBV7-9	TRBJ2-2	CASSTRDREINTGELFF	TGTGCCAGCAGCACCCGGGACAGGGAGATAAACACCGGGGAGCTGTTTTTT
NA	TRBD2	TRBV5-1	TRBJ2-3	CASSPGEASSGRTDTQYF	TGCGCCAGCAGCCCGGGGGAAGCGTCTAGCGGGCGCACAGATACGCAGTATTTT
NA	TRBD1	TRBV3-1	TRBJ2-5	CASSTQGRAFEETQYF	TGTGCCAGCAGCACACAGGGGCGGGCCTTTGAAGAGACCCAGTACTTC
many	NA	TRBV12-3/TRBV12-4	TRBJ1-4	CASSRATGFKEKLFF	TGTGCCAGCAGTCGAGCTACAGGTTTTAAGGAAAAACTGTTTTTT
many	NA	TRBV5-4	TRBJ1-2	CASSRENRITNYGYTF	TGTGCCAGCAGCCGAGAGAACAGGATTACTAACTATGGCTACACCTTC
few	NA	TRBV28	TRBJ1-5	CATRLLNQPQHF	TGTGCCACCCGACTCCTTAATCAGCCCCAGCATTTT
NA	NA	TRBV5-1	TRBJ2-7	CASSSTGMGIYEQYF	TGCGCCAGCAGCTCTACGGGGATGGGAATCTACGAGCAGTACTTC
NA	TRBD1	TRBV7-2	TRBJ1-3	CASSLGRGPSFGNTIYF	TGTGCCAGCAGCTTAGGCAGGGGGCCCTCTTTTGGAAACACCATATATTTT
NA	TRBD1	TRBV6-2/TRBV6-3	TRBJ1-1	CASRYGTGNTEAFF	TGTGCCAGCAGGTACGGGACAGGGAACACTGAAGCTTTCTTT
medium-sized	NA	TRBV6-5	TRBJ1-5	CASRPGYSQPQHF	TGTGCCAGCAGGCCAGGGTATTCTCAGCCCCAGCATTTT
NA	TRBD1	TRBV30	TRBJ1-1	CAWSPGGANTEAFF	TGTGCCTGGAGTCCAGGGGGCGCGAACACTGAAGCTTTCTTT
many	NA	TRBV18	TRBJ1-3	CASSPDLNGNTIYF	TGTGCCAGCTCACCAGATCTGAACGGAAACACCATATATTTT
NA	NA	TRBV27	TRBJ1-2	CASMSSGGRGYGYTF	TGTGCCAGCATGTCAAGTGGGGGGCGCGGCTATGGCTACACCTTC
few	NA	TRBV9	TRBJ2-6	CASRRGLETGANVLTF	TGTGCCAGCCGACGTGGCTTGGAGACAGGGGCCAACGTCCTGACTTTC
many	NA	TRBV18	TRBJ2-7	CASSPFMGDEQYF	TGTGCCAGCTCACCTTTCATGGGTGACGAGCAGTACTTC
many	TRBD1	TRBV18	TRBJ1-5	CASSPGARGLNQPQHF	TGTGCCAGCTCACCGGGGGCCAGGGGGCTGAATCAGCCCCAGCATTTT
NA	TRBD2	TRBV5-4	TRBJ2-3	CASSLGGGSTDTQYF	TGTGCCAGCAGCTTGGGGGGCGGGAGTACAGATACGCAGTATTTT